The 19 T cell receptor beta chains listed next were all sequenced from one sample in a study of T cells in Graves' hyperthyroidism and ophthalmopathy. Using RNA transcripts as the source, TCR beta CDR3 regions were amplified. During a first-round RT-PCR of the TCR CDR3, the HTBI primer set was used. In TCRdb, the multiplex PCR reads were re-called with MiXCR into one record per CDR3 protein. The sample lists approximately 640,000 distinct CDR3 sequences, 15% to 20% occurring once. The sample was blood. The receptors here all came from a woman between 25 and 40 years old with Graves' hyperthyroidism.

V gene TRBV5-1 combines with J gene TRBJ2-1; the match to TRBD2 covers 13 bases. Trimming took 6 bases from V and 4 from J; bases not matched to a gene: 10. CDR3 length: 17 amino acids. Germline V gives CDR1 SGHRS, CDR2 YFSETQ. The chain's CDR3 is CASTWGTSGRAYNEQFF. The DNA for the CDR3 is TGCGCCAGCACCTGGGGTACTAGCGGGAGGGCATACAATGAGCAGTTCTTC.

This clonotype was counted at least ten times. The CDR3 bases are TGTGCCAGCAGCTTAGTCCCTACTAGTGTTCTGGTTGCAGATACGCAGTATTTT. This codes for CASSLVPTSVLVADTQYF. The chain has TRBV7-8 and TRBJ2-3, with TRBD2 as a possible D gene (5 bases). The CDR3 covers 18 residues. Germline CDR1 is SGHVS and CDR2 is FQNEAQ. The V end lost 1 base, the J end lost 4 bases, and 21 bases lay between the germline ends.

V is TRBV5-1 and J is TRBJ2-1; 14 nucleotides agree with TRBD2. This CDR3 comprises 17 residues. V lost 0 bases to trimming and J lost 7 bases; unmatched junction nucleotides: 6. The germline gives CDR1 SGHRS, CDR2 YFSETQ. CDR3 protein: CASSLGGLAGVRNEQFF. The CDR3 DNA reads as TGCGCCAGCAGCTTGGGGGGACTAGCGGGAGTAAGAAATGAGCAGTTCTTC.

This clonotype was picked up a small number of times. This chain uses TRBV6-1 with TRBJ1-2, with D perhaps TRBD1 (5 bases). Germline CDR1 reads MNHNS; CDR2 reads SASEGT. V lost 1 base, J lost 5 bases, and 14 bases lay in between. The CDR3 totals 15 residues. DNA for the CDR3: TGTGCCAGCAGTGAAGAAGGGGCAGGGCTGTATGGCTACACCTTC. Translated, it gives CASSEEGAGLYGYTF.

This clonotype was seen repeatedly, ten times or more. The chain carries TRBV7-2 and TRBJ2-1, with TRBD1 identical over 10 bases. After removal of 1 base from V and 3 bases from J, the junction contained 9 bases not matched to a gene. CDR3 length: 18 amino acids. Germline V gene lookup returns CDR1 SGHTA and CDR2 FQGNSA. For the CDR3, the DNA is TGTGCCAGCAGCTTAGTCCCCACCGACAGGGGGCTCTACAATGAGCAGTTCTTC. Protein product: CASSLVPTDRGLYNEQFF.

This chain joins TRBV19 and TRBJ1-1, with D possibly matching TRBD1 (6 bases). The CDR3 consists of 17 residues. CDR1 and CDR2 from the germline V gene are LNHDA and SQIVND (reference sequence). V was clipped by 5 bases and J by 7 bases, with 26 bases between them. The CDR3 DNA reads as TGTGCCAGTAGTGGGGGCCGCGGGGGGGGAATTGCGTTTGAAGCTTTCTTT. Its translation is CASSGGRGGGIAFEAFF.

There are many counts of this clonotype. The chain couples TRBV7-2 to TRBJ2-5; 7 nucleotides match TRBD1. The trim removed 7 bases at V and 5 bases at J, leaving 13 bases unmatched. CDR1 is SGHTA, CDR2 FQGNSA, per germline. CDR3 length: 15 amino acids. The CDR3 loop is CASTGFSTGAETQYF. The CDR3 DNA follows: TGTGCCAGCACCGGATTTTCCACAGGGGCGGAGACCCAGTACTTC.

This clonotype occurred many times. The chain carries TRBV7-2 and TRBJ2-3; possible D gene TRBD2, 5 bases. Germline V gene data show CDR1 as SGHTA and CDR2 as FQGNSA. V was trimmed by 1 base and J by 2 bases, leaving 10 bases between them. This CDR3 has 15 amino acids. The CDR3 DNA reads as TGTGCCAGCAGCTTAGAGGTGGGAGCCACAGATACGCAGTATTTT. This encodes CASSLEVGATDTQYF.

This clonotype came up many times. The chain is built from TRBV28 and TRBJ1-5; 11 nucleotides line up with TRBD1. The CDR3 is 15 amino acids. The germline V gene encodes CDR1 MDHEN and CDR2 SYDVKM. Trimming took 6 bases from V and 7 from J; bases not matched to a gene: 8. CDR3 DNA sequence: TGTGCCAGCAGGGGGGGGACAGGGGGGGGACAGCCCCAGCATTTT. As protein: CASRGGTGGGQPQHF.

This clonotype was counted many times. V and J are TRBV11-3 and TRBJ1-1; D is undetermined. The germline CDR1 and CDR2 sequences are SGHNT and YENEEA. This CDR3 comprises 13 residues. Trimming took 5 bases from V and 2 from J, leaving 9 bases between them. CDR3 DNA: TGTGCCAGCAGCCACAGAAGTAACACTGAAGCTTTCTTT. Translating gives CASSHRSNTEAFF.

This chain joins TRBV7-9 and TRBJ2-3; possible D gene TRBD1, 5 bases. The ends were cut back, 5 bases at V and 2 bases at J, with 8 bases in the middle. The CDR3 extends over 13 amino acids. Germline V gene sequence: CDR1 SEHNR, CDR2 FQNEAQ (reference sequence). CDR3 in amino acids: CASSGANTDTQYF. CDR3 DNA sequence: TGTGCCAGCAGCGGGGCCAACACAGATACGCAGTATTTT.

This clonotype was found many times. For the CDR3, the DNA is TGTGCCAGCTCACCACCGGGGACGCGGGACACCGGGGAGCTGTTTTTT. It yields the protein CASSPPGTRDTGELFF. The V call is TRBV18, the J call TRBJ2-2; D assignment may be TRBD1 or TRBD2 (5 bases each). CDR1 is KGHSH and CDR2 is LQKENI in the germline V gene. This CDR3 is built from 16 residues. V was trimmed by 0 bases and J by 3 bases, leaving 11 bases between them.

This chain links TRBV4-1 with TRBJ1-4; D not resolved. The CDR3 spans 15 residues. V was pared by 4 bases and J by 4 bases, with 13 bases between. Germline lookup yields CDR1 MGHRA and CDR2 YSYEKL. CDR3: CASSPLAGGNEKLFF. The DNA of the CDR3 is TGCGCCAGCAGCCCATTAGCTGGAGGTAATGAAAAACTGTTTTTT.

This clonotype was recorded many times. The chain uses TRBV12-3 or TRBV12-4 and TRBJ1-2; D not resolved. V lost 7 bases and J lost 0, with 12 bases in between. The CDR3 runs 14 residues. CDR3 DNA: TGTGCCAGCACCCTCGGCAGAACTAACTATGGCTACACCTTC. It codes for CASTLGRTNYGYTF.

This clonotype was observed many times. The chain combines TRBV6-5 with TRBJ2-7; 8 nucleotides line up with TRBD2. CDR3 size: 15 residues. V was pared by 0 bases and J by 6 bases, with 7 bases of the junction left unmatched. CDR1 and CDR2 (germline): MNHEY, SVGAGI. The CDR3 sequence: CASSYSPGGISEQYF. CDR3 DNA: TGTGCCAGCAGTTACTCCCCGGGGGGGATTTCCGAGCAGTACTTC.

In its sample, this clonotype was seen many times. The V call is TRBV28, the J call TRBJ2-7, with 8 positions matching TRBD2. V was clipped by 3 bases and J by 5 bases; unmatched bases: 9. This CDR3 contains 15 residues. Germline V gene sequence: CDR1 MDHEN, CDR2 SYDVKM. This chain's CDR3 is CASSFRGGRRNEQYF. As DNA, the CDR3 is TGTGCCAGCAGTTTTCGGGGGGGGCGAAGGAACGAGCAGTACTTC.

This sequence joins TRBV6-2 or TRBV6-3 and TRBJ2-7; no clear D. Germline V CDR1 and CDR2: MNHEY, SVGEGT. The CDR3 loop spans 14 amino acids. Trimming removed 8 bases from V and 2 bases from J, with 16 bases in between. CDR3 DNA sequence: TGTGCCAGCGACCCTGGTGGGTTCGCCTACGAGCAGTACTTC. This encodes CASDPGGFAYEQYF.

This clonotype was picked up many times. The genes are TRBV24-1 and TRBJ2-1, with 11 bases aligning to TRBD2. V dropped 4 bases and J dropped 5; count of bases not matched to a gene: 3. CDR3 length: 15 amino acids. Germline V gene lookup returns CDR1 KGHDR and CDR2 SFDVKD. The CDR3 region is CATSDPGLADNEQFF. CDR3 in DNA: TGTGCCACCAGTGACCCGGGACTAGCGGACAATGAGCAGTTCTTC.

This clonotype was seen repeatedly, ten times or more. The chain combines TRBV29-1 with TRBJ2-3, with D maybe TRBD2 (5 bases). CDR3 size: 15 residues. Germline CDR1 and CDR2: SQVTM and ANQGSEA. The ends were cut back, 8 bases at V and 3 bases at J, with 21 bases in the middle. In DNA, the CDR3 is TGCAGCCCGTGGGTGAGGGAGACGGGGACAGATACGCAGTATTTT. This codes for CSPWVRETGTDTQYF.